The 8 T cell receptor beta chains in this list originate from one sample, sequenced in a study of T cell responses to AZD1222 COVID-19 vaccine (dated by TCRdb to about 2021). The library came from the immunoSEQ multiplex PCR assay. TCRdb retrieved this table from immuneACCESS and kept in-frame rearrangements only. Not all clones are present; in checked studies, unresolved V genes account for under half, and no reason is known for the remainder. Recorded for this sample are roughly 120,000 clones; approximately 89% of them occurred a single time. Of the sample, about 4.9% falls within the top ten clones. The sample's time point label, in plain terms: baseline before first vaccination. Source: peripheral blood, taken on day 0 of AZD1222 vaccination. These receptor sequences come from an adult in good health.

V is TRBV4-3 and J is TRBJ2-3; D is unclear. The CDR3 is 14 residues long. Germline assignment: CDR1 LGHNA and CDR2 YSLEER. Trimming cost V 8 bases and J 4 bases, with 16 bases left between them. The CDR3 sequence: CASAQTSSADTQYF. The CDR3 DNA reads as TGCGCCAGCGCCCAGACGAGTTCCGCAGATACGCAGTATTTT.

This clone was seen just once. The chain uses TRBV6-2 or TRBV6-3 and TRBJ1-5, with D maybe TRBD1 (5 bases). The germline gives CDR1 MNHEY, CDR2 SVGEGT. Trimming took 0 bases from V and 7 from J, leaving 19 bases between them. This CDR3 spans 17 amino acids. The CDR3 loop reads CASSYSLGGSEEQPQHF. CDR3 DNA: TGTGCCAGCAGTTACTCCCTCGGGGGATCGGAGGAGCAGCCCCAGCATTTT.

This CDR3 reads CASSLLGGETQYF. CDR3 bases: TGTGCCAGCAGCTTACTAGGAGGGGAGACCCAGTACTTC. V is TRBV7-9 and J is TRBJ2-5, with a weak D call TRBD2 (6 bases). Germline lookup yields CDR1 SEHNR and CDR2 FQNEAQ (reference sequence). The CDR3 is 13 residues long. V gave up 2 bases and J gave up 5 bases, with 9 bases separating them.

This sequence joins TRBV9 and TRBJ2-7; tentatively, D is TRBD1 (6 bases). The CDR3 extends over 15 amino acids. Looked up from germline, CDR1 is SGDLS and CDR2 is YYNGEE. The ends were cut back, 0 bases at V and 3 bases at J, with 13 bases in the middle. CDR3 in DNA: TGTGCCAGCAGCGTAGGAGGGGACACCTACTACGAGCAGTACTTC. The encoded protein is CASSVGGDTYYEQYF.

The V call is TRBV27, the J call TRBJ2-7, with D perhaps being TRBD1 or TRBD2 (5 bases each). Trimming shortened V by 8 bases and J by 4 bases, and 21 bases separated the two germline ends. This CDR3 contains 15 residues. CDR1 and CDR2 from the germline V gene are MNHEY and SMNVEV (reference sequence). This chain's CDR3 is CASLRPGRPKYEQYF. CDR3 nucleotide sequence: TGTGCCAGCTTAAGACCGGGACGGCCCAAGTACGAGCAGTACTTC.

The chain couples TRBV6-1 to TRBJ1-1; D remains ambiguous. This CDR3 spans 11 amino acids. Looked up from germline, CDR1 is MNHNS and CDR2 is SASEGT. Deletions cut 1 base from V and 8 bases from J, with 5 bases between. CDR3 bases: TGTGCCAGCAGTGAAGGTACCGAAGCTTTCTTT. The encoded protein is CASSEGTEAFF.

CDR3 nucleotide sequence: TGTGCCAGCAGCTTAGAGCACCTCTACAATGAGCAGTTCTTC. Protein: CASSLEHLYNEQFF. This sequence joins TRBV7-8 and TRBJ2-1; D call uncertain. Germline CDR1 reads SGHVS; CDR2 reads FQNEAQ. The CDR3 consists of 14 residues. The V end was cut by 1 base, the J end by 3 bases, with 7 bases between.

The chain links TRBV6-2 or TRBV6-3 to TRBJ2-5; D is unclear. The CDR3 sequence is 13 residues long. The ends were cut back, 1 base at V and 2 bases at J, with 5 bases in the middle. Per germline, CDR1 MNHEY and CDR2 SVGEGT. CDR3 nucleotides: TGTGCCAGCAGTTACTACACACAAGAGACCCAGTACTTC. It is translated as CASSYYTQETQYF.